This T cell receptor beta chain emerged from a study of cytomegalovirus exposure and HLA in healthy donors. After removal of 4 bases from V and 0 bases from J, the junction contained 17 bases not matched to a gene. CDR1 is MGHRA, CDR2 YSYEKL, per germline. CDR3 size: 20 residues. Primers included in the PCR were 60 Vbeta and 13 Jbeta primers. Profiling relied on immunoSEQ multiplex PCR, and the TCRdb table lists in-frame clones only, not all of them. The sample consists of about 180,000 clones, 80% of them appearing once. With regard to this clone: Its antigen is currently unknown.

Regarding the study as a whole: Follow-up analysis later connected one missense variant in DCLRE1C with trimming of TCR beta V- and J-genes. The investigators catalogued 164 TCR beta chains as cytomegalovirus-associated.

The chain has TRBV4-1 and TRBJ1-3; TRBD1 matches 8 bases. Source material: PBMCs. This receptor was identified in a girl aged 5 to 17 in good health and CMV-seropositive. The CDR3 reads CASSLGRGTGTTFSGNTIYF. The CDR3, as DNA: TGCGCCAGCAGCCTTGGGAGGGGGACAGGCACCACCTTCTCTGGAAACACCATATATTTT.